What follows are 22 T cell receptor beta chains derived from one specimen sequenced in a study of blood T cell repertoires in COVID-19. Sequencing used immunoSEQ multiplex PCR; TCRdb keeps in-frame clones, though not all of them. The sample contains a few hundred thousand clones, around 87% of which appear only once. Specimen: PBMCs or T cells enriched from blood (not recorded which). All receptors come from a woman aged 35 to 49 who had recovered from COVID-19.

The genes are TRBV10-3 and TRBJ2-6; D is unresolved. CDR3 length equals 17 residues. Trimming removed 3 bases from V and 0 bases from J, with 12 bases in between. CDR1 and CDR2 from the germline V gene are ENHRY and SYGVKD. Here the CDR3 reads CAISDGWLLSGANVLTF. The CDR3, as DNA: TGTGCCATCAGTGATGGCTGGTTGCTCTCTGGGGCCAACGTCCTGACTTTC.

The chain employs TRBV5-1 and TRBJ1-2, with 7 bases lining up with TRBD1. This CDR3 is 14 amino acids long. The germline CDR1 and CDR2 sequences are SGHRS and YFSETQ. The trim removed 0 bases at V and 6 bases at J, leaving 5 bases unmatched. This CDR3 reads CASSLDRGKDGYTF. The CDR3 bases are TGCGCCAGCAGCTTGGACAGGGGAAAGGATGGCTACACCTTC. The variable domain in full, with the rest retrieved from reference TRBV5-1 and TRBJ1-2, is KAGVTQTPRYLIKTRGQQVTLSCSPISGHRSVSWYQQTPGQGLQFLFEYFSETQRNKGNFPGRFSGRQFSNSRSEMNVSTLELGDSALYLCASSLDRGKDGYTFGSGTRLTVV.

The CDR3 here is CASSQDRGGRGYTF. The CDR3 DNA reads TGTGCCAGCAGCCAAGATAGGGGGGGCCGTGGCTACACCTTC. The rearrangement uses TRBV3-1 (or the pseudogene TRBV3-2) and TRBJ1-2, with D perhaps matching TRBD1 (6 bases). The germline gives CDR1 LGHDT, CDR2 YNNKEL (reference sequence). The CDR3 extends over 14 amino acids. V was pared by 0 bases and J by 7 bases, with 12 bases between.

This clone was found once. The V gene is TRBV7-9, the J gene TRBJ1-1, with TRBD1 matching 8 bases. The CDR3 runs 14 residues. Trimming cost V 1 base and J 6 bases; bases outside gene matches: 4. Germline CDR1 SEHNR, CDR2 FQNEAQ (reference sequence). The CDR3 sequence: CASSLGTGKPEAFF. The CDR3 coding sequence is TGTGCCAGCAGCTTAGGGACAGGGAAACCTGAAGCTTTCTTT. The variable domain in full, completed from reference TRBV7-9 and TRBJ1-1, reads DTGVSQNPRHKITKRGQNVTFRCDPISEHNRLYWYRQTLGQGPEFLTYFQNEAQLEKSRLLSDRFSAERPKGSFSTLEIQRTEQGDSAMYLCASSLGTGKPEAFFGQGTRLTVV.

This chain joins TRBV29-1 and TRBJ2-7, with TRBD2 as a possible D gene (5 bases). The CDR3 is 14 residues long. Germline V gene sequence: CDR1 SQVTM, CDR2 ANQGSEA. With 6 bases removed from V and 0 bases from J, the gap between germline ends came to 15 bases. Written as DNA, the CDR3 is TGCAGCGTAGGACTTGTACTTAGCTCCTACGAGCAGTACTTC. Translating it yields CSVGLVLSSYEQYF.

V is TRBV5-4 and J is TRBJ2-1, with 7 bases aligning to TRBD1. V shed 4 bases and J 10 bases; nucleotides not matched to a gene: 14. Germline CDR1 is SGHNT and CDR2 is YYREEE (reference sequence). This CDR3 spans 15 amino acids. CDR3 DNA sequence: TGTGCCAGCAGCACCCATAAGACAGGGTCCGGGGAGCAGTTCTTC. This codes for CASSTHKTGSGEQFF.

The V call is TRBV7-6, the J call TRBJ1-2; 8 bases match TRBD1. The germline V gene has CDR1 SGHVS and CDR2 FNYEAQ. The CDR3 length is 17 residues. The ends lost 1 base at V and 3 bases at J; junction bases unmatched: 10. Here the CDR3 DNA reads TGTGCCAGCAGCTTAGAGCGCAGGGGGCAACAGGACTATGGCTACACCTTC. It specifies CASSLERRGQQDYGYTF.

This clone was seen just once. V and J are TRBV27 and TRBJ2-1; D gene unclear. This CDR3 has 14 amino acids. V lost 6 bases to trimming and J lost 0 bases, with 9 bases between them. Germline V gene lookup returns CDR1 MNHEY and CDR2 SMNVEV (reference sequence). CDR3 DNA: TGTGCCAGCAGACAGAAGAGCTCCTACAATGAGCAGTTCTTC. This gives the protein CASRQKSSYNEQFF.

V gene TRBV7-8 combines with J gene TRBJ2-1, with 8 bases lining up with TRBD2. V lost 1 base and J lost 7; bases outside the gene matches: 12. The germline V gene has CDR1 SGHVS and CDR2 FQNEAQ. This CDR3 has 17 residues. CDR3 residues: CASSLGIAGWIGNEQFF. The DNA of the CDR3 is TGTGCCAGCAGCTTAGGAATAGCGGGGTGGATAGGGAATGAGCAGTTCTTC.

This chain's CDR3 is CASSPLARAVEQYF. In DNA form, the CDR3 reads TGTGCCAGTAGTCCACTAGCGAGAGCAGTAGAGCAGTACTTC. The rearrangement uses TRBV19 and TRBJ2-7; 7 bases map to TRBD2. The CDR3 sequence is 14 residues long. Germline CDR1 and CDR2: LNHDA and SQIVND (reference sequence). The trim removed 5 bases at V and 7 bases at J, leaving 11 bases unmatched.

The CDR3 DNA is TGCGCCAGCAGCCGTCGAGATTCTAACTATGGCTACACCTTC. This codes for CASSRRDSNYGYTF. The V and J genes are TRBV5-1 and TRBJ1-2, with D unclear. Germline lookup yields CDR1 SGHRS and CDR2 YFSETQ. Trimming took 4 bases from V and 0 from J, leaving 10 bases between them. The CDR3 has 14 amino acids.

In DNA form, the CDR3 reads TGCGCCAGCAGCCCAAACTCCGGGACAGCTCGTTATGGCTACACCTTC. Protein sequence: CASSPNSGTARYGYTF. This chain joins TRBV5-1 and TRBJ1-2, with TRBD1 identical over 7 bases. J gave up 5 bases and V 4 bases, and 14 bases lay outside the gene matches. The CDR3 runs to 16 residues. Germline V gene sequence: CDR1 SGHRS, CDR2 YFSETQ.

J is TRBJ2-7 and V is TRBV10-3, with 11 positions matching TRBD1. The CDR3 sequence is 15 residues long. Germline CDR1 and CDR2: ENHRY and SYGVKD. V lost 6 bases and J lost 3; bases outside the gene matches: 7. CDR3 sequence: CAISPGQGGDYEQYF. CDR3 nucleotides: TGTGCCATCAGCCCGGGACAGGGGGGAGACTACGAGCAGTACTTC.

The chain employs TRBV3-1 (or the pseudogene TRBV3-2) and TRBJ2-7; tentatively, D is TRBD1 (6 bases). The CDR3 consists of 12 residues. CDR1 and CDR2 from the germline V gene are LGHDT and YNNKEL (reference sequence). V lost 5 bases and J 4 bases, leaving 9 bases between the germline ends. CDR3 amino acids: CASSITGYEQYF. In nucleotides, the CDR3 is TGTGCCAGCAGCATAACAGGGTACGAGCAGTACTTC.

Here the CDR3 reads CAISYGTSVNSYEQYF. As DNA, the CDR3 is TGTGCCATCAGCTATGGGACTAGCGTTAACTCCTACGAGCAGTACTTC. The chain uses TRBV10-3 and TRBJ2-7, with 10 nucleotides matching TRBD2. The V gene's germline CDR1 is ENHRY and CDR2 SYGVKD. Trimming cost V 6 bases and J 0 bases; bases outside gene matches: 8. The CDR3 has 16 amino acids.

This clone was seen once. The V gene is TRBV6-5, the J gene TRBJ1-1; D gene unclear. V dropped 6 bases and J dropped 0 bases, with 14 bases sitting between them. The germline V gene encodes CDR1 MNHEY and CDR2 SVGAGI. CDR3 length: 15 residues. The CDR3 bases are TGTGCCAGCAGCCCAGGAGGGCACATGAACACTGAAGCTTTCTTT. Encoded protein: CASSPGGHMNTEAFF.

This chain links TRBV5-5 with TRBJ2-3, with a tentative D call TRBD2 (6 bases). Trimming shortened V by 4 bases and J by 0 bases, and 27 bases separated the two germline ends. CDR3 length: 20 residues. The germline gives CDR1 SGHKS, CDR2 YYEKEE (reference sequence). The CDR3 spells CASSLSAASRGLYSTDTQYF. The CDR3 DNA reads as TGTGCCAGCAGCCTCAGCGCGGCGAGTCGCGGACTATATAGCACAGATACGCAGTATTTT.

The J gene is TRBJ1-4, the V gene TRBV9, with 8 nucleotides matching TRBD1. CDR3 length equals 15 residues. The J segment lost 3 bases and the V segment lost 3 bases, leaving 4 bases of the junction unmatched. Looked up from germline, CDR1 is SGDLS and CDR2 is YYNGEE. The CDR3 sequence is CASSDDRGANEKLFF. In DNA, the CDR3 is TGTGCCAGCAGCGACGACAGGGGCGCTAATGAAAAACTGTTTTTT.

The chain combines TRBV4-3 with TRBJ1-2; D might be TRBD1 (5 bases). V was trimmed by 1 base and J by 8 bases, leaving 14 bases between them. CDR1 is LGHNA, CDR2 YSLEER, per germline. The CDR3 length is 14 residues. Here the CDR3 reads CASSQGERGWGYTF. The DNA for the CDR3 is TGCGCCAGCAGCCAAGGGGAAAGGGGATGGGGCTACACCTTC.

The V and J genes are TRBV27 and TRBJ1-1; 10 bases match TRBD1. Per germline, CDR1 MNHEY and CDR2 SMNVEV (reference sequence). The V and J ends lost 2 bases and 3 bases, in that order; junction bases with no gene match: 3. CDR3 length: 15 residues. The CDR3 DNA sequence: TGTGCCAGCAGTTTACCGGGGACAGGGGACACTGAAGCTTTCTTT. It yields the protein CASSLPGTGDTEAFF.

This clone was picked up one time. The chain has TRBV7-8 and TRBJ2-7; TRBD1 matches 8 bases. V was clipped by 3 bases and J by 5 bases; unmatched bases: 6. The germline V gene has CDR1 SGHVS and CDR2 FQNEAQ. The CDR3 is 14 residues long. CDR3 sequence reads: CASSFSGGPNEQYF. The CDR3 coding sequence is TGTGCCAGCAGCTTTTCAGGGGGCCCCAACGAGCAGTACTTC.

The DNA of the CDR3 is TGCAGCGTGAGGGACGGTGGGGGACTCTACGGTGAGCAGTTCTTC. The encoded protein is CSVRDGGGLYGEQFF. This chain joins TRBV29-1 and TRBJ2-1; perhaps TRBD2 as D (6 bases). Trimming stripped 6 bases from V and 9 bases from J, with 24 bases between. The CDR3 totals 15 residues. Looked up from germline, CDR1 is SQVTM and CDR2 is ANQGSEA.